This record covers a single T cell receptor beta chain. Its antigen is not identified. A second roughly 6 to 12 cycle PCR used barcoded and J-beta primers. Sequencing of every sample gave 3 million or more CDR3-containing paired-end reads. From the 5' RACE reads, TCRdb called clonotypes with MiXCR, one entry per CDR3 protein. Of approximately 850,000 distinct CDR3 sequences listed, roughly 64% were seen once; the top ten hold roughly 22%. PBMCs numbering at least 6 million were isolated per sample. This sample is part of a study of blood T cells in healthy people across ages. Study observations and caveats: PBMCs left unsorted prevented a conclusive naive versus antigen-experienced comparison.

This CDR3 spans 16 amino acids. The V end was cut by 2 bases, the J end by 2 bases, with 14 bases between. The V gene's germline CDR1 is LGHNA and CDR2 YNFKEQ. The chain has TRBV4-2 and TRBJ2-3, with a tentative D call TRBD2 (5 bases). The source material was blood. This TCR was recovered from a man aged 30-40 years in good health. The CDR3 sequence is CASSQSYGEITDTQYF. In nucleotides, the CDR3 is TGTGCCAGCAGCCAATCCTACGGGGAAATCACAGATACGCAGTATTTT.